A single sample is the source of the 13 T cell receptor beta chains below, sequenced in a study of cytomegalovirus exposure and HLA in healthy donors. Clones were sequenced by immunoSEQ multiplex PCR, and TCRdb holds only the in-frame ones, with some missing. Altogether 150,000 to 200,000 clones are present, around 84% being singletons, with the ten largest covering about 15%. The specimen sequenced was PBMCs. The receptors here all came from a man younger than 30 in good health and CMV-seropositive.

This chain connects TRBV25-1 to TRBJ2-3; 9 bases fit TRBD1. Germline CDR1 MGHDK, CDR2 SYGVNS. With 5 bases clipped from V and 6 bases from J, the junction kept 6 bases outside the gene matches. This CDR3 comprises 14 residues. The CDR3 bases are TGTGCCAGCAGTCCGACAGGGGGTACGGATACGCAGTATTTT. Amino acid sequence: CASSPTGGTDTQYF.

This sequence joins TRBV7-9 and TRBJ1-1; the D gene is possibly TRBD1 (5 bases). The CDR3 runs 11 residues. The V end was cut by 1 base, the J end by 10 bases, with 7 bases between. CDR1 is SEHNR and CDR2 is FQNEAQ in the germline V gene (reference sequence). The CDR3 loop is CASSLGGVAFF. Here the CDR3 DNA reads TGTGCCAGCAGCTTAGGGGGCGTAGCTTTCTTT.

V gene TRBV27 combines with J gene TRBJ2-1, with TRBD1 matching 9 bases. V gave up 6 bases and J gave up 8 bases; unmatched junction bases: 8. This CDR3 has 14 amino acids. The germline gives CDR1 MNHEY, CDR2 SMNVEV (reference sequence). In nucleotides, the CDR3 is TGTGCCAGCAGCCCCTGGGACAGGGTCGATGAGCAGTTCTTC. Protein: CASSPWDRVDEQFF.

This clone came up once. The rearrangement joins TRBV6-5 to TRBJ2-5; 9 bases align to TRBD1. The CDR3 is 15 amino acids. V was clipped by 4 bases and J by 4 bases; unmatched bases: 7. Germline CDR1 and CDR2: MNHEY and SVGAGI. CDR3 nucleotide sequence: TGTGCCAGCAGTTTAACGGGGACAGGGCTAGAGACCCAGTACTTC. As protein: CASSLTGTGLETQYF.

The J gene is TRBJ1-1, the V gene TRBV7-3, with 8 bases that match TRBD1. CDR3 length: 14 residues. Looked up from germline, CDR1 is SGHTA and CDR2 is FQGTGA. Trimming took 4 bases from V and 1 from J; bases not matched to a gene: 2. The CDR3 coding sequence is TGTGCCAGCAGCTCGACAGGGGCGAACACTGAAGCTTTCTTT. Protein: CASSSTGANTEAFF. The whole variable domain, remainder taken from reference TRBV7-3 and TRBJ1-1, is GAGVSQTPSNKVTEKGKYVELRCDPISGHTALYWYRQSLGQGPEFLIYFQGTGAADDSGLPNDRFFAVRPEGSVSTLKIQRTERGDSAVYLCASSSTGANTEAFFGQGTRLTVV.

This clone was detected only a few times. The chain joins TRBV2 to TRBJ1-6; 9 bases agree with TRBD1. This CDR3 contains 14 residues. Germline V gene sequence: CDR1 SNHLY, CDR2 FYNNEI. The junction had 8 bases not matched to a gene; V was cut back by 8 bases and J by 9 bases. CDR3 loop: CASDLRQGGSPLHF. Here the CDR3 DNA reads TGTGCCAGCGACCTTCGACAGGGGGGTTCACCCCTCCACTTT.

The chain combines TRBV29-1 with TRBJ2-7; 12 nucleotides match TRBD2. Trimming removed 6 bases from V and 2 bases from J; junction bases left unmatched: 2. Germline CDR1 SQVTM, CDR2 ANQGSEA. The CDR3 is 13 residues long. The CDR3 DNA follows: TGCAGCGTCAGGACTAGCGGGGCCTACGAGCAGTACTTC. It is translated as CSVRTSGAYEQYF.

In this sample, this clone turned up a few times. The chain combines TRBV11-2 with TRBJ1-1, with no clear D. The CDR3 consists of 12 residues. From germline, CDR1 is SGHAT and CDR2 FQNNGV. Between the trimmed V and J ends, which lost 2 bases and 8 bases, there was a span of 9 bases. CDR3 sequence: CASSLQFEEAFF. The CDR3 DNA follows: TGTGCCAGCAGCTTACAATTCGAGGAAGCTTTCTTT.

The gene calls are TRBV28 and TRBJ1-2, with unresolved D. This CDR3 region has 11 residues. The germline V gene has CDR1 MDHEN and CDR2 SYDVKM. V dropped 8 bases and J dropped 7 bases, with 11 bases sitting between them. CDR3 loop: CASRAFGGYTF. The CDR3 DNA sequence: TGTGCCAGCCGCGCCTTTGGTGGCTACACCTTC.

In its sample, this clone was seen once. The chain has TRBV5-6 and TRBJ2-1, with a weak D call TRBD1 (5 bases). Trimming pared 4 bases from V and 7 bases from J, leaving 27 bases between. Germline lookup yields CDR1 SGHDT and CDR2 YYEEEE. The CDR3 has 18 amino acids. CDR3 in DNA: TGTGCCAGCAGCGAGATAGTGGGAAACCTGGGGCTGTCGAATGAGCAGTTCTTC. Translating it yields CASSEIVGNLGLSNEQFF.

The rearrangement uses TRBV10-3 and TRBJ1-5, with D perhaps TRBD1 (5 bases). CDR1 is ENHRY and CDR2 is SYGVKD in the germline V gene. The V end lost 2 bases, the J end lost 5 bases, and 13 bases lay between the germline ends. The CDR3 runs to 15 residues. CDR3 in amino acids: CAISEQVSGDQPQHF. CDR3 nucleotides: TGTGCCATCAGTGAGCAGGTCTCGGGGGATCAGCCCCAGCATTTT.

The chain links TRBV30 to TRBJ2-2; D perhaps matches TRBD1 (8 bases). Germline V lookup: CDR1 GTSNPN, CDR2 SVGIG (reference sequence). The CDR3 has 14 amino acids. The V and J ends lost 4 bases and 4 bases respectively, with 13 bases between them. The DNA for the CDR3 is TGTGCCTGGAACAGGGGGGGAGGCACCGGGGAGCTGTTTTTT. Translation: CAWNRGGGTGELFF.

This clone has a single count. The chain uses TRBV7-2 and TRBJ1-2; weak D call: TRBD1 (6 bases). Per germline, CDR1 SGHTA and CDR2 FQGNSA. Trimming took 8 bases from V and 8 from J, leaving 24 bases between them. The CDR3 has 15 residues. This CDR3 reads CASGTGYGLWVGYTF. As DNA, the CDR3 is TGTGCCAGCGGCACAGGGTACGGGCTTTGGGTGGGCTACACCTTC.